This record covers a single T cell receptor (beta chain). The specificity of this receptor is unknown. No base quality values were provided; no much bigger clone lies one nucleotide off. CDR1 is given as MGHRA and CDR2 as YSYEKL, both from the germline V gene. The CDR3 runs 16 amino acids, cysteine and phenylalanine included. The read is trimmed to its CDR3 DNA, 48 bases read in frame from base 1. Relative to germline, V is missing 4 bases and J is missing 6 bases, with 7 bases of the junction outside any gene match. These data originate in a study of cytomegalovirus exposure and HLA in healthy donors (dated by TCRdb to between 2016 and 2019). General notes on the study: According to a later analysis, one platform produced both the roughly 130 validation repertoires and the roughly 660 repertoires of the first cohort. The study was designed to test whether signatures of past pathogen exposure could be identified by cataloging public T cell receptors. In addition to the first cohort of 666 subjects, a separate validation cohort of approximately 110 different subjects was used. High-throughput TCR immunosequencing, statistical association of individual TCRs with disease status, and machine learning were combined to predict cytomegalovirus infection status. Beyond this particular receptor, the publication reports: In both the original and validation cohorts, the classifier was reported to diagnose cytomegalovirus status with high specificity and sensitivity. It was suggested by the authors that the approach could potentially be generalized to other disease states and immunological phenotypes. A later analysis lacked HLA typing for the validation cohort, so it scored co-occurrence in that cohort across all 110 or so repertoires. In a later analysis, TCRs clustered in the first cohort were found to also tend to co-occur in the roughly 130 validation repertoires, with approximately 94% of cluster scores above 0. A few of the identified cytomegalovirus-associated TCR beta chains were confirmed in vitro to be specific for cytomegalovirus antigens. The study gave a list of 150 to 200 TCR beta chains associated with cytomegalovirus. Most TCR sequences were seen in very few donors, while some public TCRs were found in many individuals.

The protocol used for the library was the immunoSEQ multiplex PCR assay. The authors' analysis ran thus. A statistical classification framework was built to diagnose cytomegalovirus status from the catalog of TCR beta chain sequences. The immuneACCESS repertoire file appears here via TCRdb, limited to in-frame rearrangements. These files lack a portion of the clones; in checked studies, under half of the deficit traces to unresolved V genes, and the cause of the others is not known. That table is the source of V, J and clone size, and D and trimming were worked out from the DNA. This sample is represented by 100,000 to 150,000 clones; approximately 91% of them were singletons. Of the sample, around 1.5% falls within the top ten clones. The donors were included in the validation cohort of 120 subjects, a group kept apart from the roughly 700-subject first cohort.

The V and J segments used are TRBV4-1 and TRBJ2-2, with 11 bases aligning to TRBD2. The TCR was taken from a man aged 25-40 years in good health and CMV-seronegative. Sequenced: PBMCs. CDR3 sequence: CASSPHSGRVSGELFF. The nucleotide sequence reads TGCGCCAGCAGCCCCCATAGCGGGAGGGTATCCGGGGAGCTGTTTTTT.